A single sample is the source of the 30 T cell receptor beta chains below, sequenced in a study of blood T cell repertoires in COVID-19. Using immunoSEQ multiplex PCR, the repertoire was profiled, and TCRdb retains in-frame clones only, with some absent. This table holds about 100,000 clones, 80% to 90% found once. The specimen was peripheral blood. The source is a human donor in a cohort sampled during active COVID-19.

The J gene is TRBJ1-3, the V gene TRBV7-2, with TRBD1 matching over 9 bases. Germline trimming cut 1 base from V and 3 bases from J; bases unmatched to any gene: 7. This CDR3 spans 17 amino acids. Germline CDR1 and CDR2: SGHTA and FQGNSA. CDR3 sequence reads: CASSLDTGTGFGNTIYF. The CDR3 nucleotides are TGTGCCAGCAGCTTAGATACCGGGACAGGGTTTGGAAACACCATATATTTT. Filled out from reference TRBV7-2 and TRBJ1-3, the complete variable domain reads GAGVSQSPSNKVTEKGKDVELRCDPISGHTALYWYRQSLGQGLEFLIYFQGNSAPDKSGLPSDRFSAERTGGSVSTLTIQRTQQEDSAVYLCASSLDTGTGFGNTIYFGEGSWLTVV.

The chain couples TRBV10-2 to TRBJ2-7; 8 bases are shared with TRBD2. The junction had 4 bases not matched to a gene; V was cut back by 4 bases and J by 2 bases. This CDR3 contains 14 residues. CDR1 WSHSY and CDR2 SAAADI come from the germline V gene. CDR3 region: CASSVREGPYEQYF. The CDR3 DNA is TGCGCCAGCAGTGTCCGGGAGGGCCCCTACGAGCAGTACTTC.

The chain employs TRBV29-1 and TRBJ1-1, with 9 bases aligning to TRBD1. Germline V CDR1 and CDR2: SQVTM, ANQGSEA. This CDR3 has 13 amino acids. V lost 0 bases, J lost 5 bases, and 1 base stayed unmatched. The CDR3 DNA sequence: TGCAGCGTTGAAGACGACAGGGGGACTGAAGCTTTCTTT. This codes for CSVEDDRGTEAFF.

This clone showed up just a few times. The chain carries TRBV7-9 and TRBJ1-1, with unresolved D. The germline gives CDR1 SEHNR, CDR2 FQNEAQ (reference sequence). Trimming removed 0 bases from V and 4 bases from J, with 9 bases in between. The CDR3 is 14 amino acids. For the CDR3, the DNA is TGTGCCAGCAGCTTAGCGCCGATCGGCACTGAAGCTTTCTTT. Translating gives CASSLAPIGTEAFF.

V usage is TRBV6-4 and J usage is TRBJ2-3; D may be TRBD2 (6 bases). The CDR3 is 15 amino acids. The germline V gene encodes CDR1 MRHNA and CDR2 SNTAGT. V gave up 5 bases and J gave up 2 bases, with 14 bases separating them. The CDR3 DNA is TGTGCCAGCAGTAATGGGGGGTCGGCCACAGATACGCAGTATTTT. It codes for CASSNGGSATDTQYF.

This chain uses TRBV5-1 with TRBJ2-3, with D perhaps matching TRBD2 (7 bases). Trimming took off 2 bases at V and 5 bases at J, with 15 bases between the two ends. Germline lookup yields CDR1 SGHRS and CDR2 YFSETQ. The CDR3 is 15 residues long. The CDR3 bases are TGCGCCAGCAGCTTAGCACAGGGAGGGAAAGATACGCAGTATTTT. Amino acid sequence: CASSLAQGGKDTQYF.

The rearrangement links TRBV9 to TRBJ2-5; D may be TRBD2 (5 bases). V lost 0 bases and J lost 4, with 22 bases in between. Germline V gene data show CDR1 as SGDLS and CDR2 as YYNGEE. The CDR3 contains 18 residues. DNA of the CDR3: TGTGCCAGCAGCGTAGAGGGTATAGGAGGACTGACGGGAGAGACCCAGTACTTC. As protein: CASSVEGIGGLTGETQYF.

The DNA of the CDR3 is TGTGCCAGCAGTTTGCCGAGCTCCTTTAACTATGGCTACACCTTC. It is translated as CASSLPSSFNYGYTF. The V call is TRBV28, the J call TRBJ1-2; D is unresolved. The CDR3 runs to 15 residues. CDR1 is MDHEN and CDR2 is SYDVKM in the germline V gene. V was cut by 3 bases and J by 1 base, with 12 bases left in between.

This clone was picked up a small number of times. The chain recombines TRBV5-1 with TRBJ2-7, with 9 bases that match TRBD1. The CDR3 runs 15 residues. Germline CDR1 SGHRS, CDR2 YFSETQ. V dropped 3 bases and J dropped 4; count of bases not matched to a gene: 8. CDR3 sequence: CASSYADRGRYEQYF. The CDR3 DNA is TGCGCCAGCAGCTATGCGGACAGGGGTAGGTACGAGCAGTACTTC.

V is TRBV5-1 and J is TRBJ2-3; 9 bases are a match to TRBD1. CDR1 and CDR2 (germline): SGHRS, YFSETQ. The CDR3 covers 14 residues. V shed 3 bases, J shed 6 bases, and the junction held 5 bases outside the gene matches. CDR3 loop: CASSSGTGRDTQYF. The DNA of the CDR3 is TGCGCCAGCAGCTCGGGGACAGGGCGGGATACGCAGTATTTT.

The CDR3 bases are TGTGCCAGCCAAGGGGGAGGGCCCCTCGGGCAGTACTTC. Its protein product is CASQGGGPLGQYF. This sequence joins TRBV2 and TRBJ2-7; a weak D match, TRBD2 (7 bases). V lost 8 bases, J lost 9 bases, and 20 bases lay in between. The CDR3 has 13 amino acids. Germline lookup yields CDR1 SNHLY and CDR2 FYNNEI.

This chain connects TRBV5-8 to TRBJ1-5, with D unclear. CDR1 and CDR2 from the germline V gene are SGHTS and YDEGEE. Trimming took 1 base from V and 2 from J, leaving 10 bases between them. The CDR3 has 15 amino acids. The DNA of the CDR3 is TGTGCCAGCAGCTTGTCCTGGGGAGGCAATCAGCCCCAGCATTTT. It translates to CASSLSWGGNQPQHF.

The rearrangement uses TRBV3-1 (or the pseudogene TRBV3-2) and TRBJ1-2; tentatively, D is TRBD1 (5 bases). The germline CDR1 and CDR2 sequences are LGHDT and YNNKEL (reference sequence). The V end was cut by 8 bases, the J end by 4 bases, with 8 bases between. The CDR3 totals 11 residues. CDR3 coding DNA: TGTGCCAGCGGGGGGGGCTATGGCTACACCTTC. Its protein is CASGGGYGYTF.

The chain carries TRBV11-2 and TRBJ2-3; 10 bases match TRBD2. The germline CDR1 and CDR2 sequences are SGHAT and FQNNGV. This CDR3 has 16 residues. The V gene end was trimmed by 4 bases and the J gene end by 7 bases; junction bases not matched to a gene: 11. This chain's CDR3 is CASSSGAAGGSNTQYF. DNA for the CDR3: TGTGCCAGCAGCTCAGGGGCAGCGGGGGGGAGTAATACGCAGTATTTT.

The rearrangement links TRBV19 to TRBJ1-1; D gene uncertain. Germline values: CDR1 LNHDA, CDR2 SQIVND (reference sequence). Trimming removed 1 base at V and 8 bases at J, with 11 bases between. This CDR3 has 13 amino acids. Here the CDR3 DNA reads TGTGCCAGTAGTATAGTACCAGATACAGAAGCTTTCTTT. Translated: CASSIVPDTEAFF.

The chain employs TRBV18 and TRBJ1-4; TRBD1 might be the D (6 bases). CDR3 size: 14 residues. Germline V gene data show CDR1 as KGHSH and CDR2 as LQKENI. Trimming took off 8 bases at V and 0 bases at J, with 10 bases between the two ends. Here the CDR3 DNA reads TGTGCCAGCACAGGGTTAACAACTAATGAAAAACTGTTTTTT. As protein: CASTGLTTNEKLFF.

Only a few counts were recorded for this clone. The chain carries TRBV19 and TRBJ2-2; 10 bases map to TRBD1. The V gene end was trimmed by 8 bases and the J gene end by 6 bases; junction bases not matched to a gene: 6. The germline V gene has CDR1 LNHDA and CDR2 SQIVND (reference sequence). CDR3 length equals 14 residues. The CDR3 bases are TGTGCCAGTCCCGGGACAGGGGCGGCCGGGGAGCTGTTTTTT. It yields the protein CASPGTGAAGELFF.

This chain joins TRBV4-3 and TRBJ1-1; 7 bases map to TRBD1. V was clipped by 0 bases and J by 1 base; unmatched bases: 20. Germline CDR1 reads LGHNA; CDR2 reads YSLEER. This CDR3 is 21 amino acids long. For the CDR3, the DNA is TGCGCCAGCAGCCAAGACCGGGCATACGGCCCGACAGGGTTTTCGAACACTGAAGCTTTCTTT. Protein product: CASSQDRAYGPTGFSNTEAFF.

V is TRBV5-1 and J is TRBJ2-7; tentatively, D is TRBD1 (6 bases). Per germline, CDR1 SGHRS and CDR2 YFSETQ. Trimming took off 4 bases at V and 6 bases at J, with 11 bases between the two ends. The CDR3 spans 12 residues. The CDR3 bases are TGCGCCAGCAGCCAGACAGGACCCGAGCAGTACTTC. As protein: CASSQTGPEQYF.

The genes are TRBV7-2 and TRBJ2-3, with 12 bases that match TRBD2. Unmatched junction bases numbered 3, after V lost 1 base and J lost 7 bases. Germline V gene sequence: CDR1 SGHTA, CDR2 FQGNSA. There are 15 residues in the CDR3. The CDR3 DNA sequence: TGTGCCAGCAGCTTAGGGACTAGCGGGATGAATACGCAGTATTTT. Translation gives CASSLGTSGMNTQYF.

The V call is TRBV18, the J call TRBJ1-3; D is ambiguous. V was cut by 2 bases and J by 1 base, with 9 bases left in between. Germline V gene data show CDR1 as KGHSH and CDR2 as LQKENI. CDR3 length: 15 residues. The CDR3 DNA follows: TGTGCCAGCTCACCATCTTCGTCTTCTGGAAACACCATATATTTT. Amino acid sequence: CASSPSSSSGNTIYF.

The J gene is TRBJ1-2, the V gene TRBV23-1, with D uncertain. TRBV23-1 is an ORF, and what it does is uncertain. This CDR3 has 14 amino acids. With 0 bases removed from V and 7 bases from J, the gap between germline ends came to 12 bases. Here the CDR3 reads CASSQSCPDCGYTF. The CDR3 nucleotides are TGCGCCAGCAGTCAATCCTGCCCGGACTGTGGCTACACCTTC.

This chain links TRBV3-1 (or the pseudogene TRBV3-2) with TRBJ2-3; TRBD1 aligns across 8 bases. The CDR3 length is 17 residues. V shed 9 bases and J 0 bases; nucleotides not matched to a gene: 14. Germline CDR1 LGHDT, CDR2 YNNKEL (reference sequence). CDR3 DNA: TGTGCCAGTTCGAACAGGGGGGACGCTGCTAGCACAGATACGCAGTATTTT. Amino acid sequence: CASSNRGDAASTDTQYF.

The rearrangement links TRBV4-3 to TRBJ2-2; 9 nucleotides align to TRBD2. Losses at the gene ends were 0 bases for V and 6 bases for J; bases not matched to a gene: 11. The CDR3 is made up of 18 amino acids. The germline V gene has CDR1 LGHNA and CDR2 YSLEER. CDR3 region: CASSQDSIASGDAGELFF. For the CDR3, the DNA is TGCGCCAGCAGCCAAGATTCTATAGCTAGCGGGGACGCCGGGGAGCTGTTTTTT.

The chain is built from TRBV6-5 and TRBJ2-2; 7 bases align to TRBD1. CDR1 is MNHEY, CDR2 SVGAGI, per germline. CDR3 length: 15 amino acids. The trim removed 4 bases at V and 6 bases at J, leaving 8 bases unmatched. The CDR3 reads CASSSTGSGAGELFF. The DNA for the CDR3 is TGTGCCAGCAGTTCGACAGGGAGTGGTGCCGGGGAGCTGTTTTTT.

The J gene is TRBJ1-2, the V gene TRBV6-4; 8 nucleotides match TRBD1. Germline values: CDR1 MRHNA, CDR2 SNTAGT. The junction had 3 bases not matched to a gene; V was cut back by 3 bases and J by 0 bases. The length of the CDR3 is 15 residues. The CDR3: CASSEEQGANYGYTF. For the CDR3, the DNA is TGTGCCAGCAGTGAGGAACAGGGGGCTAACTATGGCTACACCTTC.

The chain couples TRBV19 to TRBJ1-1, with D maybe TRBD1 (6 bases). The germline gives CDR1 LNHDA, CDR2 SQIVND (reference sequence). This CDR3 has 16 amino acids. Trimming removed 1 base at V and 6 bases at J, with 18 bases between. The CDR3 is CASSIARTGYHPEAFF. The CDR3 region has the DNA TGTGCCAGTAGTATAGCCCGAACAGGGTACCACCCTGAAGCTTTCTTT.

This sequence joins TRBV10-3 and TRBJ2-3, with TRBD1 identical over 10 bases. V shed 2 bases and J 3 bases; nucleotides not matched to a gene: 2. CDR3 length: 15 amino acids. Germline CDR1 ENHRY, CDR2 SYGVKD. The CDR3 loop reads CAISEQGQGTDTQYF. CDR3 DNA sequence: TGTGCCATCAGTGAGCAGGGACAGGGGACAGATACGCAGTATTTT.

This CDR3 is CASSRQAGELFF. The CDR3 nucleotides read TGTGCCAGCAGCCGGCAGGCCGGGGAGCTGTTTTTT. J is TRBJ2-2 and V is TRBV7-8; no clear D. The CDR3 is 12 residues long. V was clipped by 5 bases and J by 6 bases, with 7 bases between them. The germline V gene has CDR1 SGHVS and CDR2 FQNEAQ.

The rearrangement joins TRBV27 to TRBJ2-6, with D maybe TRBD2 (5 bases). Germline V gene data show CDR1 as MNHEY and CDR2 as SMNVEV (reference sequence). The CDR3 totals 15 residues. V lost 2 bases, J lost 2 bases, and 7 bases lay in between. The CDR3 is CASSLSGTGANVLTF. CDR3 bases: TGTGCCAGCAGTTTAAGCGGAACTGGGGCCAACGTCCTGACTTTC.